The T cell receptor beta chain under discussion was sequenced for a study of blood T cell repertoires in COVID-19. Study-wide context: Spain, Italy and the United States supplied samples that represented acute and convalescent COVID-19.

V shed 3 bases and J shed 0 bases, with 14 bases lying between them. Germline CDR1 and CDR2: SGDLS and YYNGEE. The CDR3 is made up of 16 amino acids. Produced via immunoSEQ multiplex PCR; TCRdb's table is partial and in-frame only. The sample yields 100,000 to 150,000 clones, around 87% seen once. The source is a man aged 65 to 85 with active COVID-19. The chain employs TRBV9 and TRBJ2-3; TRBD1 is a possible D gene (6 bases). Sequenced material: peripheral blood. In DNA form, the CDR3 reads TGTGCCAGCAGCGCCTCTGGGGGCTCTAGCACAGATACGCAGTATTTT. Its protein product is CASSASGGSSTDTQYF.